The 8 T cell receptor beta chains below were found in one sample sequenced in a study of T cells in Graves' hyperthyroidism and ophthalmopathy. RNA transcripts provided the source from which TCR beta CDR3 regions were amplified. First-round RT-PCR of the TCR CDR3 relied on the HTBI primer set. TCRdb independently ran MiXCR on the multiplex PCR reads; one entry per CDR3 protein. The table lists 300,000 to 500,000 distinct CDR3 sequences, more than 12% of them singletons, with 28% in the top ten. The source material was blood. The receptor source for this set is a man aged 50 to 59 with Graves' ophthalmopathy.

The genes are TRBV19 and TRBJ2-2; D call uncertain. CDR1 is LNHDA, CDR2 SQIVND, per germline (reference sequence). V dropped 5 bases and J dropped 0 bases, with 10 bases sitting between them. The CDR3 extends over 15 amino acids. CDR3 protein: CASSSPGANTGELFF. The CDR3 region has the DNA TGTGCCAGTAGTTCTCCTGGCGCGAACACCGGGGAGCTGTTTTTT.

This clonotype appeared a few times. This chain joins TRBV27 and TRBJ2-1; the D gene is possibly TRBD1 (6 bases). Trimming removed 0 bases at V and 7 bases at J, with 10 bases between. The V gene's germline CDR1 is MNHEY and CDR2 SMNVEV (reference sequence). There are 14 residues in the CDR3. CDR3 region: CASSLSTGTNEQFF. CDR3 nucleotide sequence: TGTGCCAGCAGTTTATCAACCGGGACAAATGAGCAGTTCTTC.

This clonotype was found many times. The chain uses TRBV11-3 and TRBJ2-1; 9 nucleotides match TRBD2. The length of the CDR3 is 15 residues. Germline trimming cut 2 bases from V and 5 bases from J; bases unmatched to any gene: 4. CDR1 is SGHNT and CDR2 is YENEEA in the germline V gene. The CDR3 sequence is CASSLNAGGDNEQFF. In nucleotides, the CDR3 is TGTGCCAGCAGCTTAAATGCGGGAGGGGACAATGAGCAGTTCTTC.

V is TRBV29-1 and J is TRBJ1-1; D is uncertain. The V end lost 1 base, the J end lost 7 bases, and 10 bases lay between the germline ends. The germline V gene encodes CDR1 SQVTM and CDR2 ANQGSEA. The CDR3 is 12 residues long. DNA for the CDR3: TGCAGCGTTGAAGGGAACGTAGATGAAGCTTTCTTT. This sequence encodes CSVEGNVDEAFF. Filled out from reference TRBV29-1 and TRBJ1-1, the complete variable domain reads SAVISQKPSRDICQRGTSLTIQCQVDSQVTMMFWYRQQPGQSLTLIATANQGSEATYESGFVIDKFPISRPNLTFSTLTVSNMSPEDSSIYLCSVEGNVDEAFFGQGTRLTVV.

In DNA form, the CDR3 reads TGTGCCAGCAGCTTGGATTCCGGGGCCAATCAGCCCCAGCATTTT. Translation gives CASSLDSGANQPQHF. The chain employs TRBV5-4 and TRBJ1-5; possible D gene TRBD1, 5 bases. This CDR3 contains 15 residues. Deletions cut 0 bases from V and 3 bases from J, with 10 bases between. Germline CDR1 SGHNT, CDR2 YYREEE (reference sequence).

This clonotype was counted at least ten times. The V gene is TRBV11-1, the J gene TRBJ2-3; no reliable D call. V was cut by 0 bases and J by 6 bases, with 4 bases left in between. The CDR3 consists of 12 residues. The germline V gene encodes CDR1 SGHAT and CDR2 FQDESV (reference sequence). The CDR3 DNA sequence: TGTGCCAGCAGCTTAGCGCTGGATACGCAGTATTTT. It encodes CASSLALDTQYF.

The chain carries TRBV24-1 and TRBJ1-3; no reliable D call. CDR1 and CDR2 from the germline V gene are KGHDR and SFDVKD. The V gene lost 3 bases and the J gene lost 0 bases, with 11 bases spanning the gap. The CDR3 contains 16 residues. This CDR3 is CATSDQSDSSGNTIYF. In DNA form, the CDR3 reads TGTGCCACCAGTGATCAGTCGGATAGCTCTGGAAACACCATATATTTT.

This clonotype has more than one count but fewer than ten. V is TRBV9 and J is TRBJ2-6; 9 nucleotides line up with TRBD1. This CDR3 has 18 amino acids. Germline lookup yields CDR1 SGDLS and CDR2 YYNGEE. The V gene end was trimmed by 4 bases and the J gene end by 1 base; junction bases not matched to a gene: 9. This chain's CDR3 is CASSLGTGTSSGANVLTF. CDR3 nucleotide sequence: TGTGCCAGCAGCCTCGGGACAGGGACTTCTTCTGGGGCCAACGTCCTGACTTTC.